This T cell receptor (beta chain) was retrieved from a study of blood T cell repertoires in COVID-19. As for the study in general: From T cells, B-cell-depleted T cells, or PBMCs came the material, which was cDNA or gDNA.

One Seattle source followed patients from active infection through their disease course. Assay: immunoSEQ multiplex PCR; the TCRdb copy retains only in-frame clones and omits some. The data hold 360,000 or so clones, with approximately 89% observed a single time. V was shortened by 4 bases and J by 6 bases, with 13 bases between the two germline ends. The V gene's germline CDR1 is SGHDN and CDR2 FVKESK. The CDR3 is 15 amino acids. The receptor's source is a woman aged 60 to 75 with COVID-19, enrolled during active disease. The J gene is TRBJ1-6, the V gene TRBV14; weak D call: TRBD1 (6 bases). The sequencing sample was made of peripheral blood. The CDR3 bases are TGTGCCAGCAGCCCTGCAGGGGCGGCTAATTCACCCCTCCACTTT. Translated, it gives CASSPAGAANSPLHF.